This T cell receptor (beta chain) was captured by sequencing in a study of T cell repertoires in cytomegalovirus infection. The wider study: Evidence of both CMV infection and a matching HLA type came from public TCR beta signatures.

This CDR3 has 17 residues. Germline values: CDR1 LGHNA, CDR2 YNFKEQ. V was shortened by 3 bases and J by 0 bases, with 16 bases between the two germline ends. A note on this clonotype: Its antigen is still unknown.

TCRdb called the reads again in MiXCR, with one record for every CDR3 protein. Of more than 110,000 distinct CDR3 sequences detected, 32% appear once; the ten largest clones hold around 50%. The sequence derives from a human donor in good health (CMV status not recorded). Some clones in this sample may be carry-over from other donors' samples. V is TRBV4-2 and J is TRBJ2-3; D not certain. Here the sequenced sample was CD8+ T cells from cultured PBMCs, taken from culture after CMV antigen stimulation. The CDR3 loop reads CASSQAPWRSSTDTQYF. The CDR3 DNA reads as TGTGCCAGCAGCCAGGCACCTTGGCGGTCCAGCACAGATACGCAGTATTTT.